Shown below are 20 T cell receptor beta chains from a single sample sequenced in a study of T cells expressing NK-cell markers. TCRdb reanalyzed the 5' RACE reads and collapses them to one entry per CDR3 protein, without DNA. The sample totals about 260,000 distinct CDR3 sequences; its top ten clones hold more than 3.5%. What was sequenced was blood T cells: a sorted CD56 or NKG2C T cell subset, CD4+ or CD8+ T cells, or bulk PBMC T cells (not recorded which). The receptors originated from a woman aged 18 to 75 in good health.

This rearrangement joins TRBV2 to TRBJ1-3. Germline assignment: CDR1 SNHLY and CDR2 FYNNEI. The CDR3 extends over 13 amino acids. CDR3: CASRAFFGNTIYF. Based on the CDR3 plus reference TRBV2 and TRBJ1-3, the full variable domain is EPEVTQTPSHQVTQMGQEVILRCVPISNHLYFYWYRQILGQKVEFLVSFYNNEISEKSEIFDDQFSVERPDGSNFTLKIRSTKLEDSAMYFCASRAFFGNTIYFGEGSWLTVV.

The CDR3 reads CSVDRARTGELFF. This sequence joins TRBV29-1 and TRBJ2-2; TCRdb lists TRBD2, though no DNA is available to test this call. This CDR3 region has 13 residues. Looked up from germline, CDR1 is SQVTM and CDR2 is ANQGSEA.

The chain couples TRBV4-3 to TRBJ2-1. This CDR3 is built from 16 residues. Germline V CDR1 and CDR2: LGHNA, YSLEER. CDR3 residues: CASSQDLAGAYNEQFF.

The CDR3 protein is CASSFSGEGGYTF. The V gene is TRBV7-9, the J gene TRBJ1-2. From germline, CDR1 is SEHNR and CDR2 FQNEAQ (reference sequence). The CDR3 contains 13 residues.

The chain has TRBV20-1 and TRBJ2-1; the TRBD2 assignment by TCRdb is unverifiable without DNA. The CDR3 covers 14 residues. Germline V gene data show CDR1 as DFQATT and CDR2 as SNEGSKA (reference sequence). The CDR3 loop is CSARSWTSHNEQFF.

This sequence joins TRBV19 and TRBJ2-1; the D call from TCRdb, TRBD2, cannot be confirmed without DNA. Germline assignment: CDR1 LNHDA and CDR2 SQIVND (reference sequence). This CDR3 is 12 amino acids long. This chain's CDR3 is CASSTKMAGQFF.

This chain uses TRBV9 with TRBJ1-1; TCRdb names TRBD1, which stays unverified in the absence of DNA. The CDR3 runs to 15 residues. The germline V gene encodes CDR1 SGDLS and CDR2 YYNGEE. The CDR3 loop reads CASSATDSLNTEAFF. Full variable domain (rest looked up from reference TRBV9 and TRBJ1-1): DSGVTQTPKHLITATGQRVTLRCSPRSGDLSVYWYQQSLDQGLQFLIQYYNGEERAKGNILERFSAQQFPDLHSELNLSSLELGDSALYFCASSATDSLNTEAFFGQGTRLTVV.

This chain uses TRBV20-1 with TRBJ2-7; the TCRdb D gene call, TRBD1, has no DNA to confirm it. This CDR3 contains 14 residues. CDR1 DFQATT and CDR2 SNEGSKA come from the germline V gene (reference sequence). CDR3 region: CSATSRTGKYEQYF.

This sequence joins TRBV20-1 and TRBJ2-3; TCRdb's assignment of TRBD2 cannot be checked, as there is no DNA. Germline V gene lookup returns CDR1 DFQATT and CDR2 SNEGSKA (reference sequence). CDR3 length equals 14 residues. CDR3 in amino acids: CSARLASSTDTQYF.

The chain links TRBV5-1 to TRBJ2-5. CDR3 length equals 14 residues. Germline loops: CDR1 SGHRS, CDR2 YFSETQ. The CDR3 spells CASSLGGPQETQYF. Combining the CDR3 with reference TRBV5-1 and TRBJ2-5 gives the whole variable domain KAGVTQTPRYLIKTRGQQVTLSCSPISGHRSVSWYQQTPGQGLQFLFEYFSETQRNKGNFPGRFSGRQFSNSRSEMNVSTLELGDSALYLCASSLGGPQETQYFGPGTRLLVL.

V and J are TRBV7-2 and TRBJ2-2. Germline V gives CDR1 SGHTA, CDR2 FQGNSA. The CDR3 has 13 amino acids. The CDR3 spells CASSLDPTGELFF.

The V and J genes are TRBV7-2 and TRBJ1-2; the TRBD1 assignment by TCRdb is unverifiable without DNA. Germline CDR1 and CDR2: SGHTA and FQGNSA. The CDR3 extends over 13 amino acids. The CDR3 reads CASSPVTGEGYTF. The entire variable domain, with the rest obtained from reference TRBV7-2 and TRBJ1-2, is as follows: GAGVSQSPSNKVTEKGKDVELRCDPISGHTALYWYRQSLGQGLEFLIYFQGNSAPDKSGLPSDRFSAERTGGSVSTLTIQRTQQEDSAVYLCASSPVTGEGYTFGSGTRLTVV.

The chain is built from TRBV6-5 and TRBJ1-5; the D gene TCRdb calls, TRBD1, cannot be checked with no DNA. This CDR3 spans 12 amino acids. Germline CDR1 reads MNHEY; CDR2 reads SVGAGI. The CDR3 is CASGDRSLPQHF.

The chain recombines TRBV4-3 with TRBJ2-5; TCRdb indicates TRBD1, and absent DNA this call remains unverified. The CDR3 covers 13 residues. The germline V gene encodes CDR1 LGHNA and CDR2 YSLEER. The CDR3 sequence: CASILRGAETQYF.

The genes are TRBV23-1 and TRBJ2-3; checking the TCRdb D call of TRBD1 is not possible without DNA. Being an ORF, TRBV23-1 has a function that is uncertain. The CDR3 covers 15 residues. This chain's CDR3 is CASSQSKQGTDTQYF.

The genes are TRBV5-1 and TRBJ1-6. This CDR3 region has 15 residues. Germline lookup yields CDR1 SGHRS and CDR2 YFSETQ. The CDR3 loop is CASSLGTPNNSPLHF.

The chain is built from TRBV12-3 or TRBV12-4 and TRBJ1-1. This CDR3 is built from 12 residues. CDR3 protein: CASSFNPAEAFF.

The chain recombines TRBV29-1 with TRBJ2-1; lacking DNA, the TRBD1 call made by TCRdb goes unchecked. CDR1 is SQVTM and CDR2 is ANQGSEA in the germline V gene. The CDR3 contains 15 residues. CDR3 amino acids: CSVAPGGGSYNEQFF.

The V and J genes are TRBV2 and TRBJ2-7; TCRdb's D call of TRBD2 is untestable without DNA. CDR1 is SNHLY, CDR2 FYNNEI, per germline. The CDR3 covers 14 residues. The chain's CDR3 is CATTPGTPPYEQYF.

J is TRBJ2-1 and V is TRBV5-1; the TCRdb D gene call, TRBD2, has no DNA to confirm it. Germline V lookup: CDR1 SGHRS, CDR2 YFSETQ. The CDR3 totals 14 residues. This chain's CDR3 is CASSLVGQPNEQFF.